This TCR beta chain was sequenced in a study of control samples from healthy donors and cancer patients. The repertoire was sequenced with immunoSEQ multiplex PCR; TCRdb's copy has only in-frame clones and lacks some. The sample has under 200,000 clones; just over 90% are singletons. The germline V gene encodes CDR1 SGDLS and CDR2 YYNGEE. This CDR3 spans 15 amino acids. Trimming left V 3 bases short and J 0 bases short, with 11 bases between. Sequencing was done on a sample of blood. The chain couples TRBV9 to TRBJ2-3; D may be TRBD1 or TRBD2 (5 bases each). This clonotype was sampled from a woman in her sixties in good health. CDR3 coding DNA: TGTGCCAGCAGCGGCGTGGGGACGAGCACAGATACGCAGTATTTT. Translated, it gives CASSGVGTSTDTQYF.